The clone carrying this T cell receptor (beta chain) was detected once. The entry originates in a study of shared clonotypes between healthy human individuals. The overall study: Per-donor plates numbered three CD4 naive, three CD4 memory, two CD8 naive and one CD8 memory.

The study drew all its donors from Caucasian adults living in Nashville, Tennessee. Germline V lookup: CDR1 SNHLY, CDR2 FYNNEI. Between the trimmed V and J ends, which lost 5 bases and 0 bases, there was a span of 7 bases. This CDR3 has 13 residues. The authors split each subset's genomic DNA evenly across several immunoSEQ plates. Measured with immunoSEQ multiplex PCR; TCRdb has only the in-frame clones, and not every one. The sample lists around 180,000 clones, about 93% occurring once. The receptor was derived from a woman aged 30 to 39 in good health. The V gene is TRBV2, the J gene TRBJ1-1; D is unclear. Specimen: naive CD4+ T cells sorted from blood. The sample's subset: CD45RA+ positively selected. The CDR3 DNA reads TGTGCCAGCAGTAGGTCTATGAACACTGAAGCTTTCTTT. It codes for CASSRSMNTEAFF.